These 10 T cell receptor beta chains share one sample of origin, sequenced in a study of cytomegalovirus exposure and HLA in healthy donors. The PCR ran on 60 Vbeta and 13 Jbeta primers. Data came from immunoSEQ multiplex PCR; TCRdb stores just in-frame clones and leaves some out. The profile shows some 150,000 clones, more than 80% of them singletons. Material for sequencing was PBMCs. The receptors stem from a woman in her twenties or thirties in good health and CMV-seropositive.

This clone was picked up one time. The chain couples TRBV10-3 to TRBJ2-3; 8 nucleotides align to TRBD2. The CDR3 totals 15 residues. Germline lookup yields CDR1 ENHRY and CDR2 SYGVKD. Trimming at V came to 10 bases and at J to 4 bases, leaving 13 bases not matched to a gene. The DNA of the CDR3 is TGTGCCACCACCAGCACGACGGGGGGGCCAGATACGCAGTATTTT. Protein: CATTSTTGGPDTQYF.

In this sample, this clone turned up many times. The genes are TRBV4-3 and TRBJ1-4; D is possibly TRBD1 (6 bases). Germline values: CDR1 LGHNA, CDR2 YSLEER. The CDR3 has 15 amino acids. Trimming pared 6 bases from V and 0 bases from J, leaving 11 bases between. The CDR3 sequence: CASRRTVATNEKLFF. For the CDR3, the DNA is TGCGCCAGCAGGCGGACAGTTGCAACTAATGAAAAACTGTTTTTT.

This clone was counted a single time. The chain is built from TRBV5-1 and TRBJ1-2; a weak D match, TRBD1 (6 bases). There are 14 residues in the CDR3. Trimming shortened V by 2 bases and J by 2 bases, and 10 bases separated the two germline ends. CDR1 and CDR2 (germline): SGHRS, YFSETQ. The CDR3 DNA is TGCGCCAGCAGCTTAGGGGGAACCAACTATGGCTACACCTTC. Its protein is CASSLGGTNYGYTF.

The chain recombines TRBV7-9 with TRBJ1-5; 9 nucleotides align to TRBD1. The CDR3 is 15 residues long. CDR1 and CDR2 (germline): SEHNR, FQNEAQ (reference sequence). Germline trimming cut 5 bases from V and 5 bases from J; bases unmatched to any gene: 7. The CDR3 DNA sequence: TGTGCCAGCAGCCCCGGGACAGGGATTGATCAGCCCCAGCATTTT. This gives the protein CASSPGTGIDQPQHF.

This chain connects TRBV19 to TRBJ2-7; tentative D call: TRBD2 (6 bases). V was cut by 6 bases and J by 4 bases, with 16 bases left in between. This CDR3 is built from 14 residues. CDR1 and CDR2 (germline): LNHDA, SQIVND (reference sequence). The CDR3 sequence is CASRPDRDFYEQYF. CDR3 nucleotide sequence: TGTGCCAGTAGACCAGATCGGGACTTTTACGAGCAGTACTTC.

This clone has only a few counts. This chain joins TRBV10-3 and TRBJ2-2, with D tentatively TRBD2 (5 bases). Germline CDR1 is ENHRY and CDR2 is SYGVKD. The CDR3 has 16 residues. V gave up 1 base and J gave up 4 bases, with 13 bases separating them. DNA of the CDR3: TGTGCCATCAGTGAGTTGTCGGGGTGGGGCACCGGGGAGCTGTTTTTT. This codes for CAISELSGWGTGELFF.

The genes are TRBV6-1 and TRBJ2-5; 11 bases are a match to TRBD1. Germline CDR1 is MNHNS and CDR2 is SASEGT. V lost 5 bases, J lost 4 bases, and 6 bases stayed unmatched. The CDR3 loop spans 15 amino acids. The CDR3 DNA follows: TGTGCCAGCAGTCGAAGGGGACAGGGGGGAGAGACCCAGTACTTC. This encodes CASSRRGQGGETQYF.

The chain carries TRBV18 and TRBJ1-1; D unclear. V was pared by 1 base and J by 5 bases, with 11 bases between. The CDR3 contains 14 residues. Germline CDR1 KGHSH, CDR2 LQKENI. The CDR3 protein is CASSPLPTLTEAFF. CDR3 nucleotides: TGTGCCAGCTCACCACTACCGACTTTAACTGAAGCTTTCTTT.

This chain links TRBV29-1 with TRBJ2-7, with no clear D. From germline, CDR1 is SQVTM and CDR2 ANQGSEA. This CDR3 contains 13 residues. Trimming shortened V by 3 bases and J by 9 bases, and 18 bases separated the two germline ends. CDR3 nucleotide sequence: TGCAGCGTTGATATGGCGGCTCCCGGCACGCAGTACTTC. It specifies CSVDMAAPGTQYF.

The chain recombines TRBV4-2 with TRBJ1-4; weak D call: TRBD1 (6 bases). The CDR3 contains 15 residues. Germline lookup yields CDR1 LGHNA and CDR2 YNFKEQ. Trimming took off 0 bases at V and 5 bases at J, with 10 bases between the two ends. CDR3 region: CASSQDLDRNEKLFF. CDR3 in DNA: TGTGCCAGCAGCCAAGATCTTGACAGGAATGAAAAACTGTTTTTT.